This T cell receptor beta chain was recovered during a study of CD8+CD57+ T cells in acquired aplastic anemia. About the research overall: Yields of DNA that came from sorted CD4+ and CD8+ cells averaged about 3.5 ug.

Germline V lookup: CDR1 SNHLY, CDR2 FYNNEI. CDR3 size: 13 residues. V was cut by 6 bases and J by 19 bases, with 22 bases left in between. Study findings and constraints: Patients and controls shared twenty-nine CD8+ CDR3 sequences. A significant difference in CD8+ Simpson's diversity between patients and controls was not found.

Researchers used genomic DNA as the template to profile TCR beta VDJ and CDR3. TCRdb processed the reads anew with MiXCR; each CDR3 protein has one entry. Of around 250,000 distinct CDR3 sequences listed, less than 85% are singletons. Those patients picked for sequencing had displayed CD8+CD57+ cell expansion on flow cytometry. Patients were therapy-naive when their blood was sampled. Points on this clonotype: What it recognizes is unknown.

The clonotype was recovered from a human donor with aplastic anemia. This sequence joins TRBV2 and TRBJ1-6; unclear D gene. Sequences were obtained from sorted CD4+, CD8+, or CD8+CD57+ T cells (not recorded which) from PBMCs. This CDR3 reads CASSESGMVYQHF. The CDR3 DNA reads as TGTGCCAGCAGCGAATCGGGAATGGTATACCAGCACTTT.